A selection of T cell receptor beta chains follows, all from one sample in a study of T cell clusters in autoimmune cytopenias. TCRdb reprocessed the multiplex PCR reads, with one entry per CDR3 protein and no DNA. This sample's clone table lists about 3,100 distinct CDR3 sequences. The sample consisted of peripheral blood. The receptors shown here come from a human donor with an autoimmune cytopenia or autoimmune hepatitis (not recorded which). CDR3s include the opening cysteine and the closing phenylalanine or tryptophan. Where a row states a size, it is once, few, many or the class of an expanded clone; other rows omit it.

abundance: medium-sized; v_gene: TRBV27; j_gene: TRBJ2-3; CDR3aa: CASRQQRAQYF
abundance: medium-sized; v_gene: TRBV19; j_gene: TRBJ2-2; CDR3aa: CASFGSVTGELFF
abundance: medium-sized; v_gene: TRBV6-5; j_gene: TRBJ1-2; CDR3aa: CASSFFRDRTNYGYTF
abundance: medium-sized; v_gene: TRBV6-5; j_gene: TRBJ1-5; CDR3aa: CASSYGPNQPQHF
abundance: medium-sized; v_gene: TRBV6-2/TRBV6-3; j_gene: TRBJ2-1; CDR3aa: CASSPKLAGWVNEQFF
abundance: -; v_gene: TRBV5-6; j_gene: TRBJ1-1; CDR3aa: CASSPRVTMNTEAFF
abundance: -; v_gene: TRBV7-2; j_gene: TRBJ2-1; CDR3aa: CASSLELLAGGNEQFF
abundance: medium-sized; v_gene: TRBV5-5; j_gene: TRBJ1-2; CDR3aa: CASSEGQTIGYGYTF
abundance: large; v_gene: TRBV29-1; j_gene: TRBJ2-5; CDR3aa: CSVRRTAQETQYF
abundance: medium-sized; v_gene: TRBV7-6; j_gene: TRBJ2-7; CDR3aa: CASSTGQGATYEQYF
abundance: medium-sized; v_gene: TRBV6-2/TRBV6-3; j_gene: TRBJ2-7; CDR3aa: CASSPTGGASYEQYF
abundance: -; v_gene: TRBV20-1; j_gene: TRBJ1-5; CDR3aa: CSARESLRGNQPQHF
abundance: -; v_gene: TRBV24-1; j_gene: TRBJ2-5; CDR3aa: CATRGSTGEETQYF
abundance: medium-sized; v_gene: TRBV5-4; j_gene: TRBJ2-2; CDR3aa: CASSLDRTDTGELFF
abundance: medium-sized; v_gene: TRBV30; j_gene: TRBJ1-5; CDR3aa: CAWGGGDQPQHF
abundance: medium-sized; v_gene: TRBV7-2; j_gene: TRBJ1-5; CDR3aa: CASSLTSNQPQHF
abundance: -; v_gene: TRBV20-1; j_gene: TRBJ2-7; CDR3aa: CSAGFSPYEQYF
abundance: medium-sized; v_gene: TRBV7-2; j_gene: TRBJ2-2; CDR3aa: CASSFQTPANTGELFF
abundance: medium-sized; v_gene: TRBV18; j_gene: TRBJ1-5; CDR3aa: CASSLDVRGNQPQHF
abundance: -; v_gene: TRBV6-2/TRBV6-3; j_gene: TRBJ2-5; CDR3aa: CASSYSAGGLQETQYF
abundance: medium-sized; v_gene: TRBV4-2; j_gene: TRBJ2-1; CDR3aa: CASSQDGTAPYNEQFF
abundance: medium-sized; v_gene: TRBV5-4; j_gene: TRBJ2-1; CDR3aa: CASSLQRGSLYNEQFF
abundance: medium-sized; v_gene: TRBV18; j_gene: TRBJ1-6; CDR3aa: CASSPPLGLDNSPLHF
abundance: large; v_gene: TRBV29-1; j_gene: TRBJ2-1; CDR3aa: CSIGTGSNEQFF
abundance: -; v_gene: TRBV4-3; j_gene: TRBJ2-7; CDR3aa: CASSQDRGGYEQYF
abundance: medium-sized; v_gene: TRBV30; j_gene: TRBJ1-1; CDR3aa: CAWSVSWNTEAFF
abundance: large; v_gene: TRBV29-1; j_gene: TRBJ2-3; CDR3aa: CSVEGTSSDRETTDTQYF
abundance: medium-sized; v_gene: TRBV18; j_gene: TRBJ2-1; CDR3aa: CASSPVDYNEQFF
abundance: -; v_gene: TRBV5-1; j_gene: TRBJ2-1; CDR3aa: CASSLVLAGGQYEQFF
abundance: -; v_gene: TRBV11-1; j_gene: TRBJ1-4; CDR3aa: CASSLLMGQLDATNEKLFF
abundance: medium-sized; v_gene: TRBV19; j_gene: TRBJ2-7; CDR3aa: CASSQPAGEQYF
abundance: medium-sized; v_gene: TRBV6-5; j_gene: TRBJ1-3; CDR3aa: CASSYTGHGNTIYF
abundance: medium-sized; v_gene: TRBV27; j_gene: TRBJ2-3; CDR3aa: CASSLLAGSPDTQYF
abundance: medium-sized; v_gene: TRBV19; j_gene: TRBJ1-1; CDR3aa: CASSMWWQNTEAFF
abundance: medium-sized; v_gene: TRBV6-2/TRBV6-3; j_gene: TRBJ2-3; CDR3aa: CASRHPSGFTDTQYF
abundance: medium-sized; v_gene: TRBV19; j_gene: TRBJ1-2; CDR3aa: CASSKQGNYGYTF